Below, one TCR beta chain is given with its context. What it binds is unknown. This sample was included in a study of cytomegalovirus exposure and HLA in healthy donors. General study findings and limits: Later, TCR association rates were found to vary by HLA locus, highest for DRB1 and lowest for HLA-C.

CDR1 and CDR2 from the germline V gene are MDHEN and SYDVKM. V lost 8 bases to trimming and J lost 6 bases; unmatched junction nucleotides: 4. The CDR3 extends over 13 amino acids. The PCR had 60 Vbeta and 13 Jbeta primers. Method: immunoSEQ multiplex PCR; TCRdb's copy keeps in-frame clones and lacks some. Of roughly 100,000 clones listed, 70% to 80% are singletons. The genes are TRBV28 and TRBJ2-3, with TRBD2 matching over 11 bases. The material sequenced was PBMCs. The sequence derives from a male donor in good health and CMV-seropositive. The CDR3 loop reads CASLASGRDTQYF. CDR3 DNA sequence: TGTGCCAGCCTGGCTAGCGGGAGGGATACGCAGTATTTT.